The 6 T cell receptor beta chains below all came from one sample that was sequenced in a study of blood T cell repertoires in COVID-19. Method: immunoSEQ multiplex PCR; TCRdb's copy keeps in-frame clones and lacks some. This table has 150,000 or so clones, about four fifths appearing once. Specimen: peripheral blood. The source is a woman in her sixties or seventies with COVID-19, enrolled during active disease.

This clone was observed many times. The chain couples TRBV20-1 to TRBJ2-3; D is possibly TRBD2 (5 bases). V lost 6 bases and J 3 bases, leaving 7 bases between the germline ends. CDR1 is DFQATT, CDR2 SNEGSKA, per germline (reference sequence). CDR3 length: 11 residues. CDR3 region: CSALATDTQYF. CDR3 DNA sequence: TGCAGTGCCTTAGCGACAGATACGCAGTATTTT.

The chain couples TRBV3-1 (or the pseudogene TRBV3-2) to TRBJ1-3; D remains ambiguous. The CDR3 totals 17 residues. Per the germline V gene, CDR1 is LGHDT and CDR2 is YNNKEL (reference sequence). The V end lost 4 bases, the J end lost 0 bases, and 16 bases lay between the germline ends. The CDR3 loop is CASSPLARSSSGNTIYF. Written as DNA, the CDR3 is TGTGCCAGCAGCCCCCTCGCGCGGTCATCCTCTGGAAACACCATATATTTT.

The V and J genes are TRBV28 and TRBJ2-3; 11 bases map to TRBD2. V was pared by 3 bases and J by 2 bases, with 7 bases of the junction left unmatched. The CDR3 is made up of 17 amino acids. Looked up from germline, CDR1 is MDHEN and CDR2 is SYDVKM. CDR3 in DNA: TGTGCCAGCAGTTTTTCCCGACTAGCGGGAACCACAGATACGCAGTATTTT. Protein: CASSFSRLAGTTDTQYF.

This chain joins TRBV9 and TRBJ2-7; the D gene is possibly TRBD1 (5 bases). V lost 0 bases, J lost 0 bases, and 10 bases lay in between. Germline values: CDR1 SGDLS, CDR2 YYNGEE. This CDR3 has 15 amino acids. The CDR3 DNA follows: TGTGCCAGCAGCGTAGAGGCAGGGCCCTCCTACGAGCAGTACTTC. This codes for CASSVEAGPSYEQYF.

This chain links TRBV4-2 with TRBJ1-2, with D unresolved. CDR3 size: 13 residues. The ends were cut back, 0 bases at V and 4 bases at J, with 6 bases in the middle. CDR1 and CDR2 from the germline V gene are LGHNA and YNFKEQ. Written as DNA, the CDR3 is TGTGCCAGCAGCCAAGACCTACTCTATGGCTACACCTTC. Encoded protein: CASSQDLLYGYTF.

This chain connects TRBV6-2 or TRBV6-3 to TRBJ2-1, with 12 nucleotides matching TRBD2. J gave up 0 bases and V 2 bases, and 8 bases lay outside the gene matches. This CDR3 region has 19 residues. Germline CDR1 is MNHEY and CDR2 is SVGEGT. The CDR3 DNA reads as TGTGCCAGCAGTTACCCAAGGACTAGCGGGACGAGCTCCTACAATGAGCAGTTCTTC. Amino acids: CASSYPRTSGTSSYNEQFF.